This T cell receptor (beta chain) was recovered during a study of CD8+ T cells in alopecia areata (dated by TCRdb to between 2017 and 2018). About the full investigation: The treated patients, all with moderate-to-severe alopecia areata, were enrolled in an open-label pilot trial of oral tofacitinib given at 5 to 10 mg twice daily. Patients received tofacitinib for 6 to 18 months and were then followed off drug for 6 months to check for delayed response and recurrence. Disease severity in treated patients was measured with the SALT score, which quantifies the percentage of affected scalp surface area. High-throughput TCRbeta sequencing was used to examine T cell clonal expansion in alopecia areata in both the C3H/HeJ mouse model and human patients. In humans, TCRbeta sequencing was performed on scalp tissue and on sorted CD4+ and CD8+ peripheral blood T cells from healthy controls and from patients with patchy or totalis/universalis alopecia areata. Biopsies were taken from tofacitinib-treated patients at baseline and again at 4 and 24 weeks into treatment, and several of those patients also had a later scalp biopsy. Scalp clonality was compared among normal scalp (n=4), patchy alopecia areata scalp (n=8), and alopecia totalis/universalis scalp (n=8). RNA was extracted with the PAXgene miRNA kit for fixed scalp, the miRNeasy kit for PBMCs, and the RNeasy kit for mouse skin. TCRbeta CDR3 regions were amplified by immunoSEQ multiplex PCR with 35 Vbeta forward and 13 Jbeta reverse primers.

CDR3 length: 13 amino acids, cysteine to phenylalanine. Of the read, only the CDR3 DNA is kept; its 39 bases are in frame from base 1. The germline V gene (reference sequence) specifies MNHEY as CDR1 and SMNVEV as CDR2. V is reduced by 2 bases and J by 3 bases, leaving a spacing of 7 bases between them. General conclusions and limits of the study: Compared with normal scalp, lesional scalp, particularly in alopecia totalis/universalis, had higher clonality and more expanded CD8+ clones, which suggests antigenic drive. Unlike mouse skin, where gammadelta T cells dominate, normal human skin contains resident alphabeta T cells that get sequenced too, which complicates analysis of the scalp TCR repertoire. Compared with mice, TCR sequences shared between patients were less clear, possibly partly because of HLA diversity across the patient population. Because the treated cohort was small and included a single nonresponder, larger studies are needed to assess links between baseline CD8+ expansion and response. Tofacitinib significantly decreased scalp clonality and the number of expanded CD8+ clones among the top 100 scalp clones. Many expanded lesional clones were found to persist in scalp and blood during tofacitinib treatment, and relapse after treatment cessation may be partly explained by this persistence.

Library preparation used the immunoSEQ multiplex PCR assay. RNA was extracted from all samples and reverse transcribed into cDNA, which served as template for TCR sequencing. SuperScript III was used for first-strand cDNA synthesis, primed with a 2:1 mix of oligo-dT and random hexamers. A synthetic immune receptor repertoire was used to assess amplification bias, and residual bias was removed computationally. The study's own analysis went as follows. Raw reads were preprocessed to remove errors, and CDR3 was defined by IMGT conventions from the conserved cysteine to phenylalanine. To get clonality, Shannon entropy was normalized by log2 of the number of productive unique TCRs and the result was subtracted from 1. Whether each scalp clone was CD4 or CD8 was inferred by checking scalp TCRbeta sequences against the CD4 and CD8 repertoires from sorted blood. This immuneACCESS table, as held by TCRdb, lists in-frame sequences with V and J called but not all clones. Of the missing ones, under half trace to an unresolved V gene in checked studies; the others have no known cause. Clone size and the V and J calls come from that table; the DNA yielded D and trimming. The table for this sample lists about 92,000 clones; around 47% of them were counted only once. 18% of the sample is in the top ten clones.

Only a few counts were recorded for this clone. It lacks a known antigen. No much larger clone exists at a distance of one base, and base qualities are not known. The sample's time point label, in plain terms: roughly 24 weeks on oral tofacitinib. The intended sense of this specimen's treatment or condition label: oral pan-JAK inhibitor, 5-10 mg twice daily. From alopecia areata patients, peripheral blood was collected along with lesional scalp punch biopsies. PBMCs were isolated by density centrifugation and stained for CD3, CD4 and CD8, after which CD4+ and CD8+ T cells were sorted on a FACSAria. The TCR was taken from a human donor with alopecia areata. Source: CD8+ T cells sorted from blood, taken at week 24, from a patient treated with tofacitinib. The receptor chain draws on TRBV27 and TRBJ2-5, with TRBD1 perhaps the D gene, on 5 matching bases. CDR3 protein: CASSLGREETQYF. The DNA sequence is as follows: TGTGCCAGCAGTTTAGGCAGGGAAGAGACCCAGTACTTC.